This is a list of T cell receptor beta chains from one sample in a study of CD8 T cells in ankylosing spondylitis. One entry per CDR3 protein, called by TCRdb with MiXCR from the 5' RACE reads. The sample holds about 500,000 distinct CDR3 sequences, 9.5% to 15% seen once. The sequenced sample was blood, either unsorted or a sorted T cell fraction (not recorded which). The source is a male donor with ankylosing spondylitis. Both conserved end residues are part of each CDR3. The order of the fields is V gene, J gene, clone size, D gene, CDR3 protein, CDR3 DNA. A D gene is named only where the DNA matches it firmly. Some rows mark clone size as missing; the rest say once, few, many or name a class of expanded clone.

>TRBV20-1|TRBJ2-1|-|TRBD2
CSARVASGDHNEQFF
TGCAGTGCTAGAGTGGCTAGCGGAGATCACAATGAGCAGTTCTTC
>TRBV20-1|TRBJ2-3|few|-
CSATGDEGSTDTQYF
TGCAGTGCTACCGGGGATGAGGGTAGCACAGATACGCAGTATTTT
>TRBV7-9|TRBJ1-4|-|-
CASSPDNYNEKLFF
TGTGCCAGCAGTCCGGACAACTATAATGAAAAACTGTTTTTT
>TRBV24-1|TRBJ2-1|few|-
CATSDQSGAPHNEQFF
TGTGCCACCAGTGATCAGTCGGGAGCCCCTCACAATGAGCAGTTCTTC
>TRBV11-3|TRBJ2-1|many|TRBD2
CASSLGLAGASYNEQFF
TGTGCCAGCAGCTTGGGACTAGCGGGGGCTTCATACAATGAGCAGTTCTTC
>TRBV20-1|TRBJ2-3|few|-
CSAPRLWSTDTQYF
TGCAGTGCTCCCAGACTGTGGAGCACAGATACGCAGTATTTT
>TRBV29-1|TRBJ2-1|many|TRBD2
CSGRGSGYNEQFF
TGCAGCGGTCGCGGGAGTGGCTACAATGAGCAGTTCTTC
>TRBV10-3|TRBJ1-1|-|-
CAIKTNTEAFF
TGTGCCATCAAAACCAACACTGAAGCTTTCTTT
>TRBV6-5|TRBJ2-1|few|-
CASSYLGRYNEQFF
TGTGCCAGCAGTTACCTAGGACGGTACAATGAGCAGTTCTTC
>TRBV7-2|TRBJ1-2|-|-
CASSQSGGLGYTF
TGTGCCAGCAGCCAAAGTGGGGGGCTCGGCTACACCTTC
>TRBV7-9|TRBJ1-2|-|TRBD1
CASSPGQGSIANYGYTF
TGTGCCAGCAGCCCTGGACAGGGGAGTATCGCTAACTATGGCTACACCTTC
>TRBV28|TRBJ1-5|many|TRBD1
CASSLGTGLARYQPQHF
TGTGCCAGCAGTCTCGGGACAGGGTTGGCCCGTTATCAGCCCCAGCATTTT
>TRBV6-4|TRBJ1-6|-|-
CASSSLKDSPLHF
TGTGCCAGCAGCTCTCTTAAGGATTCACCCCTCCACTTT
>TRBV7-9|TRBJ2-1|few|-
CASSGGQSSYNEQFF
TGTGCCAGCTCCGGGGGACAGAGCTCCTACAATGAGCAGTTCTTC
>TRBV4-2|TRBJ2-5|-|-
CASSRSAYEETQYF
TGTGCCAGCAGCCGGTCGGCATACGAAGAGACCCAGTACTTC